The clone carrying this TCR beta chain was seen only once. The record originates from a study of T cell changes during pregnancy in multiple sclerosis. Assay: immunoSEQ multiplex PCR; the TCRdb copy retains only in-frame clones and omits some. The table has 30,000 to 45,000 clones, roughly 85% seen once. Germline CDR1 SGHRS, CDR2 YFSETQ. V was cut by 0 bases and J by 0 bases, with 6 bases left in between. The CDR3 extends over 15 amino acids. This chain joins TRBV5-1 and TRBJ1-4; D remains unclear. The source material was CD4+ T cells from peripheral blood mononuclear cells, sampled before pregnancy. The sequence came from a female donor with multiple sclerosis, enrolled in a pregnancy study. CDR3: CASSLVSATNEKLFF. In nucleotides, the CDR3 is TGCGCCAGCAGCTTGGTTAGCGCAACTAATGAAAAACTGTTTTTT.